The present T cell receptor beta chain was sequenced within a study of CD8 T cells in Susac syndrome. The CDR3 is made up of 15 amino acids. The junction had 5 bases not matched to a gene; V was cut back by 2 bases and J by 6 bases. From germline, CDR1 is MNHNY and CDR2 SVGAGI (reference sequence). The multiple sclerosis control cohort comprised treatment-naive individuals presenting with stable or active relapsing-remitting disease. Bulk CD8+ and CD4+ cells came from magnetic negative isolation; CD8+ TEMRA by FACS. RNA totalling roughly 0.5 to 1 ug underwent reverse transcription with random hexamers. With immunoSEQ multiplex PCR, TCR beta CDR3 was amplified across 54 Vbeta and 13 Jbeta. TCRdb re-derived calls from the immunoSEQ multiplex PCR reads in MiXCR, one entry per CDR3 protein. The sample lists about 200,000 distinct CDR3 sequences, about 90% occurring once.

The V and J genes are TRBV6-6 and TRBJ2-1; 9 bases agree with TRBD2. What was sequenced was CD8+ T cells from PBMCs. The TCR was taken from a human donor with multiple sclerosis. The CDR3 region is CASSYGLAGSNEQFF. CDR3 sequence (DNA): TGTGCCAGCAGTTACGGGCTAGCGGGAAGCAATGAGCAGTTCTTC.